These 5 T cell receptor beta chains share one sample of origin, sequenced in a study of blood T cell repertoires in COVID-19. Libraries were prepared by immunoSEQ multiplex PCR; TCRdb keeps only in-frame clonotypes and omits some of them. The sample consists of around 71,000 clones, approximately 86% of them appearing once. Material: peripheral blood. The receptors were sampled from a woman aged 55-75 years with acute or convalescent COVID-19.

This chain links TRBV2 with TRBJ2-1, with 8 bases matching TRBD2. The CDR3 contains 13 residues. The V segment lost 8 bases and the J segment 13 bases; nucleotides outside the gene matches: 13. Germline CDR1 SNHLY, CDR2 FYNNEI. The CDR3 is CASGRIHAGGQFF. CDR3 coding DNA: TGTGCCAGCGGAAGGATCCATGCGGGAGGACAGTTCTTC.

The CDR3 protein is CSTRQGNYGYTF. For the CDR3, the DNA is TGCAGCACTCGACAGGGAAACTATGGCTACACCTTC. This chain joins TRBV29-1 and TRBJ1-2, with 7 bases matching TRBD1. J lost 2 bases, V lost 8 bases, and 5 bases had no gene match. The CDR3 consists of 12 residues. Germline values: CDR1 SQVTM, CDR2 ANQGSEA.

The CDR3 nucleotides read TGTGCCAGCAGTGAGGACAGGGACACAGATACGCAGTATTTT. Its translation: CASSEDRDTDTQYF. The V call is TRBV6-4, the J call TRBJ2-3; TRBD1 aligns across 8 bases. Germline assignment: CDR1 MRHNA and CDR2 SNTAGT. Trimming took 3 bases from V and 2 from J; bases not matched to a gene: 1. This CDR3 comprises 14 residues.

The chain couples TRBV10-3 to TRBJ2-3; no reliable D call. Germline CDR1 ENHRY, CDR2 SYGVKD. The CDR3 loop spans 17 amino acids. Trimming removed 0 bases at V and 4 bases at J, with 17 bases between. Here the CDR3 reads CAISESSRNGYPDTQYF. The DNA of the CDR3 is TGTGCCATCAGTGAGTCTTCTAGGAATGGCTACCCAGATACGCAGTATTTT.

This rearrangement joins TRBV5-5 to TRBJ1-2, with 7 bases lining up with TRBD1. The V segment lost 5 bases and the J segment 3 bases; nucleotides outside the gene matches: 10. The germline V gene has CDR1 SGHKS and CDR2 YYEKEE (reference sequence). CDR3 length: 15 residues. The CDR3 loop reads CASRPVITGDYGYTF. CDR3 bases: TGTGCCAGCAGGCCGGTTATTACAGGGGACTATGGCTACACCTTC. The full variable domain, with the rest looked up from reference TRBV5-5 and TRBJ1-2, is DAGVTQSPTHLIKTRGQQVTLRCSPISGHKSVSWYQQVLGQGPQFIFQYYEKEERGRGNFPDRFSARQFPNYSSELNVNALLLGDSALYLCASRPVITGDYGYTFGSGTRLTVV.